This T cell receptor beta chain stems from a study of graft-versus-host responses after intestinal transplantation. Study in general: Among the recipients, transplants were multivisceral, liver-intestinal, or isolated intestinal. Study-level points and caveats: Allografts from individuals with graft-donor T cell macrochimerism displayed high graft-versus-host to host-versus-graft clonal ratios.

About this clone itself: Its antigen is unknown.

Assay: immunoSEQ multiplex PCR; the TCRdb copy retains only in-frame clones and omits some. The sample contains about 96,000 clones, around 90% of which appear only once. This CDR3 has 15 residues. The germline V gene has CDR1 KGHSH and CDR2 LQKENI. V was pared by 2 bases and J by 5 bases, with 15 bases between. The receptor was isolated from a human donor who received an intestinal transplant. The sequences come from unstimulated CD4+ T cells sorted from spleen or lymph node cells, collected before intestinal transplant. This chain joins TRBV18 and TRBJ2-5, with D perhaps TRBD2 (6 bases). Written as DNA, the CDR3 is TGTGCCAGCTCACCAATGGGCCAGCGGGCGGAGACCCAGTACTTC. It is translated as CASSPMGQRAETQYF. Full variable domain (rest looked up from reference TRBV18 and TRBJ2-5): NAGVMQNPRHLVRRRGQEARLRCSPMKGHSHVYWYRQLPEEGLKFMVYLQKENIIDESGMPKERFSAEFPKEGPSILRIQQVVRGDSAAYFCASSPMGQRAETQYFGPGTRLLVL.